This T cell receptor beta chain was captured in a study of control samples from healthy donors and cancer patients. V lost 0 bases to trimming and J lost 5 bases, with 10 bases between them. Germline V gene data show CDR1 as LGHDT and CDR2 as YNNKEL (reference sequence). The CDR3 length is 14 residues. TCRdb's copy holds only in-frame clones and misses some; the assay was immunoSEQ multiplex PCR. The sample lists some 90,000 clones; about nine tenths were seen once. Sequenced material: blood. This chain uses TRBV3-1 (or the pseudogene TRBV3-2) with TRBJ2-5; TRBD1 might be the D (6 bases). This TCR derives from a woman aged 30 to 39 in good health. CDR3 amino acids: CASSQEPGEETQYF. The CDR3 DNA reads TGTGCCAGCAGCCAAGAGCCAGGGGAGGAGACCCAGTACTTC.